Listed below are T cell receptor beta chains from one sample, sequenced in a study of blood T cell repertoires in COVID-19. Sequencing was performed with immunoSEQ multiplex PCR; in TCRdb, only in-frame clones are kept and a portion is missing. The data show 250,000 to 350,000 clones, 65% to 90% seen once. Material: peripheral blood. The receptors derive from a woman in her sixties or seventies with COVID-19, enrolled during active disease. CDR3s include the opening cysteine and the closing phenylalanine or tryptophan. A D gene is named only where the DNA matches it firmly. The size entry is marked missing in some rows and otherwise reads once, few, many or a size class.

V gene	J gene	D gene	clone size	CDR3 DNA	CDR3 protein
TRBV27	TRBJ1-2	NA	few	TGTGCCAGCAGTTTCTTGCCGCATGAGCCCTATGGCTACACCTTC	CASSFLPHEPYGYTF
TRBV3-1/TRBV3-2	TRBJ2-3	TRBD2	NA	TGTGCCAGCAGCCACTTGACGGGACTAGCGGGGGGCTTCACAGATACGCAGTATTTT	CASSHLTGLAGGFTDTQYF
TRBV5-4	TRBJ1-6	NA	NA	TGTGCCAGCAGCTTCAGACAGGACAATTCACCCCTCCACTTT	CASSFRQDNSPLHF
TRBV5-8	TRBJ1-5	TRBD1	few	TGTGCCAGCAGGATAAGGACAGGGGGGCAGCCCCAGCATTTT	CASRIRTGGQPQHF
TRBV4-1	TRBJ1-2	TRBD1	NA	TGCGCCAGCAGCCCAAGGGCCACAGGGGTTAACTATGGCTACACCTTC	CASSPRATGVNYGYTF
TRBV9	TRBJ2-3	NA	once	TGTGCCAGCAGCGTCAAAGACTGGGTGGATACGCAGTATTTT	CASSVKDWVDTQYF
TRBV29-1	TRBJ2-2	TRBD1	NA	TGCAGCGTTGAGGGACAGGGGTTGTTAGGGGAGCTGTTTTTT	CSVEGQGLLGELFF
TRBV3-1/TRBV3-2	TRBJ2-7	TRBD1	NA	TGTGCCAGCAGCCACGGACAGGGGGACGAGCAGTACTTC	CASSHGQGDEQYF
TRBV2	TRBJ2-3	TRBD1	NA	TGTGCCAGCACCAGGAGCACAGGGGTAGCGAATACGCAGTATTTT	CASTRSTGVANTQYF
TRBV5-1	TRBJ2-7	TRBD2	NA	TGCGCCAGCAGCCCCCCGGGACTAGCTTCCTACGAGCAGTACTTC	CASSPPGLASYEQYF
TRBV7-2	TRBJ2-7	TRBD1	NA	TGTGCCAGCAGTCCCCTCGGGACAGGGCTGTACGAGCAGTACTTC	CASSPLGTGLYEQYF
TRBV27	TRBJ1-5	NA	NA	TGTGCCAGCAGCAGTTATAGCAATCAGCCCCAGCATTTT	CASSSYSNQPQHF
TRBV7-9	TRBJ1-2	TRBD1	NA	TGTGCCAGCAGCTTGTCTACCGGGACAGCTAACTATGGCTACACCTTC	CASSLSTGTANYGYTF
TRBV12-3/TRBV12-4	TRBJ1-5	TRBD1	NA	TGTGCCAGCTCACAGGGGACGCATCAGCCCCAGCATTTT	CASSQGTHQPQHF
TRBV7-2	TRBJ2-3	NA	NA	TGTGCCAGCAGCTTAGTTGGCTTCACAGATACGCAGTATTTT	CASSLVGFTDTQYF
TRBV6-6	TRBJ2-7	TRBD2	once	TGTGCCAGCAGCCGTGCGACTAGCGGGGGGGCCCAGCAGTACTTC	CASSRATSGGAQQYF
TRBV3-1/TRBV3-2	TRBJ2-2	TRBD1	NA	TGTGCCAGCAGCCAAGGACAGGGTAGAGCCGGGGAGCTGTTTTTT	CASSQGQGRAGELFF
TRBV27	TRBJ2-3	NA	once	TGTGCCAGCAGTTTAGGCAGGGGAGAAGGTACGCAGTATTTT	CASSLGRGEGTQYF
TRBV5-1	TRBJ2-3	NA	NA	TGCGCCAGCAGCTATCTAGTCACAGATACGCAGTATTTT	CASSYLVTDTQYF
TRBV21-1	TRBJ1-1	NA	NA	TGTGCCAGGCTAAAAGGGGGGAGGGGGAGCACTGAAGCTTTCTTT	CARLKGGRGSTEAFF
TRBV3-1/TRBV3-2	TRBJ2-7	NA	NA	TGTGCCAGCAGCCATAGCTACGAGCAGTACTTC	CASSHSYEQYF
TRBV5-4	TRBJ1-1	NA	NA	TGTGCCAGCAGCTTGGCCAACTCCATGAACACTGAAGCTTTCTTT	CASSLANSMNTEAFF
TRBV11-2	TRBJ2-1	NA	NA	TGTGCCAGCAGCTTACCTGACATCAATGAGCAGTTCTTC	CASSLPDINEQFF
TRBV5-4	TRBJ2-3	NA	few	TGTGCCAGCAGCTATGACGGGGCAGATACGCAGTATTTT	CASSYDGADTQYF
TRBV5-6	TRBJ1-1	NA	once	TGTGCCAGCAGCTTGGCACTCGGGGAAGCTTTCTTT	CASSLALGEAFF
TRBV14	TRBJ2-1	NA	NA	TGTGCCAGCAGCCTAACCTATCAGCGCAATGAGCAGTTCTTC	CASSLTYQRNEQFF
TRBV6-2/TRBV6-3	TRBJ2-3	TRBD2	NA	TGTGCCAGCAGCCGGACTAGCAACTCAGATACGCAGTATTTT	CASSRTSNSDTQYF
TRBV10-2	TRBJ2-5	NA	NA	TGCGCCAGCAGTGAGTCAAGGGGTAGTAAACAAGAGACCCAGTACTTC	CASSESRGSKQETQYF
TRBV6-5	TRBJ2-3	NA	NA	TGTGCCAGCAGTTACTCGGGGCAAGTCACAGATACGCAGTATTTT	CASSYSGQVTDTQYF
TRBV21-1	TRBJ1-2	NA	NA	TGTGCCAGCAGCAACAGGGGGCGCGATGGCTACACCTTC	CASSNRGRDGYTF
TRBV5-4	TRBJ2-7	TRBD1	NA	TGTGCCAGCAGCAAGGGACAGGGTCTCTCCTACGAGCAGTACTTC	CASSKGQGLSYEQYF
TRBV5-6	TRBJ2-1	TRBD1	NA	TGTGCCAGCAGCTATTCCCGGGACAGGGCCTACAATGAGCAGTTCTTC	CASSYSRDRAYNEQFF
TRBV12-3/TRBV12-4	TRBJ2-2	NA	once	TGTGCCAGCAGTCTCGTTACGGCCGGGGAGCTGTTTTTT	CASSLVTAGELFF
TRBV19	TRBJ1-5	TRBD1	NA	TGTGCCAGTAGCCGGGACAGGGCAGGTCAGCCCCAGCATTTT	CASSRDRAGQPQHF
TRBV24-1	TRBJ2-1	TRBD1	NA	TGTGCCACCAGTGATCCAGGGGACCGGGACAGGGACTACAATGAGCAGTTCTTC	CATSDPGDRDRDYNEQFF
TRBV5-1	TRBJ2-5	TRBD2	NA	TGCGCCAGCAGCTCGACCCTGGGACTAGCGGGGGAAGAGACCCAGTACTTC	CASSSTLGLAGEETQYF
TRBV3-1/TRBV3-2	TRBJ2-5	TRBD1	NA	TGTGCCAGCAGCCATCCGCCGGGACAGCAAGAGACCCAGTACTTC	CASSHPPGQQETQYF
TRBV2	TRBJ1-1	TRBD1	NA	TGTGCCAGCAGAGGACAGGAGAACACTGAAGCTTTCTTT	CASRGQENTEAFF
TRBV4-2	TRBJ1-1	NA	NA	TGTGCCAGCAGCCAAGACCCCCAGGGGACTGAAGCTTTCTTT	CASSQDPQGTEAFF
TRBV28	TRBJ1-2	TRBD1	NA	TGTGCCAGCAGAGGACAGGGGGTGTTTCCTAACTATGGCTACACCTTC	CASRGQGVFPNYGYTF
TRBV2	TRBJ2-6	TRBD1	NA	TGTGCCAGCAGTGGACAGGGGGCTGGGGCCAACGTCCTGACTTTC	CASSGQGAGANVLTF
TRBV24-1	TRBJ2-2	TRBD1	NA	TGTGCCACCAGCCACAGGGGGCTCGGGGAGCTGTTTTTT	CATSHRGLGELFF
TRBV5-3	TRBJ2-7	TRBD1	NA	TGTGCCGAACCGGGACAGGGCGTGTACGAGCAGTACTTC	CAEPGQGVYEQYF
TRBV19	TRBJ1-5	TRBD1	NA	TGTGCCAGCTTCGATAGCAGGGGGCCTGATAGCAATCAGCCCCAGCATTTT	CASFDSRGPDSNQPQHF
TRBV29-1	TRBJ2-5	NA	NA	TGCAGCGTCTTGGCAGGTGAAGAGACCCAGTACTTC	CSVLAGEETQYF
TRBV28	TRBJ2-7	TRBD2	NA	TGTGCCAGCGGCAGAGCGGGGGCCAACTCCTACGAGCAGTACTTC	CASGRAGANSYEQYF
TRBV5-6	TRBJ1-5	NA	once	TGTGCCAGCAGCTTGAGAGGGTATAGCAATCAGCCCCAGCATTTT	CASSLRGYSNQPQHF
TRBV18	TRBJ2-1	TRBD2	NA	TGTGCCAGCTCACCAATCTCTAGCGGGGGGCAGTACAATGAGCAGTTCTTC	CASSPISSGGQYNEQFF
TRBV30	TRBJ1-5	TRBD1	few	TGTGCCTGGAGTGACAGGGGTCGGGATCAGCCCCAGCATTTT	CAWSDRGRDQPQHF
TRBV6-5	TRBJ1-1	TRBD1	NA	TGTGCCAGCACCTTACTTCGGACAGGGCTCACTGAAGCTTTCTTT	CASTLLRTGLTEAFF
TRBV6-5	TRBJ1-2	TRBD1	once	TGTGCCAGCAGTACGGGACAGAGCTATGGCTACACCTTC	CASSTGQSYGYTF
TRBV19	TRBJ1-1	TRBD1	NA	TGTGCCAGTAGTATCCCGGGACAGGGGGGAACTGAAGCTTTCTTT	CASSIPGQGGTEAFF
TRBV18	TRBJ2-2	TRBD1	NA	TGTGCCAGCTCTCGGTCAGGGGATGGACAGGGCTACGGCACCGGGGAGCTGTTTTTT	CASSRSGDGQGYGTGELFF
TRBV9	TRBJ1-2	TRBD1	NA	TGTGCCAGCAGCGTAGGACAGGGGTTGTATGGCTACACCTTC	CASSVGQGLYGYTF
TRBV2	TRBJ1-1	NA	NA	TGTGCCAGCAGCCGCATTACAGGGGAAGCTTTCTTT	CASSRITGEAFF